The 9 T cell receptor beta chains listed next were all sequenced from one sample in a study of T cells after yellow fever vaccination. TCRdb passed the 5' RACE reads through MiXCR, listing each CDR3 protein once. The table shows 200,000 to 250,000 distinct CDR3 sequences, with approximately 3% occurring only once. The input for sequencing was CD4+ T cells sorted from PBMCs, taken 10 days after the yellow fever booster vaccination. The source of these receptors is a man aged 18 to 29 who received the YFV17D yellow fever vaccine.

This clonotype has at least ten counts. The chain recombines TRBV5-8 with TRBJ2-7; 11 nucleotides align to TRBD1. The ends lost 3 bases at V and 3 bases at J; junction bases unmatched: 5. Germline V gene lookup returns CDR1 SGHTS and CDR2 YDEGEE. The length of the CDR3 is 15 residues. The CDR3 region has the DNA TGTGCCAGCAGCTCCCGGGACAGGGGGGTCTACGAGCAGTACGTC. Its translation is CASSSRDRGVYEQYV.

This clonotype has ten or more counts. This chain connects TRBV3-1 to TRBJ1-2; TRBD1 might be the D (5 bases). The germline V gene has CDR1 LGHDT and CDR2 YNNKEL (reference sequence). This CDR3 contains 14 residues. V was pared by 0 bases and J by 8 bases, with 13 bases between. The CDR3 nucleotides read TGTGCCAGCAGCCAAGATCGCGGGGGAAACGGCTACACCTTC. Its protein product is CASSQDRGGNGYTF.

This clonotype appeared many times. The chain carries TRBV5-1 and TRBJ2-1, with TRBD2 matching over 7 bases. CDR3 length equals 16 residues. V lost 4 bases and J lost 0; bases outside the gene matches: 7. The germline gives CDR1 SGHRS, CDR2 YFSETQ. For the CDR3, the DNA is TGCGCCAGCAGCGTACAAGCGGGGTACTCCTACAATGAGCAGTTCTTC. It yields the protein CASSVQAGYSYNEQFF.

This clonotype occurred a few times. This sequence joins TRBV7-2 and TRBJ2-3; 8 positions match TRBD2. Germline V gene sequence: CDR1 SGHTA, CDR2 FQGNSA. The CDR3 covers 15 residues. Unmatched junction bases numbered 7, after V lost 5 bases and J lost 3 bases. The CDR3 here is CASSGGGPGTDTQYF. CDR3 nucleotides: TGTGCCAGCAGCGGCGGGGGGCCGGGGACAGATACGCAGTATTTT.

DNA for the CDR3: TGTGCCTGGACGGGACAGGGAGATTCACCCCTCCACTTT. Translated: CAWTGQGDSPLHF. The chain uses TRBV30 and TRBJ1-6; TRBD1 matches at 9 bases. V lost 4 bases to trimming and J lost 8 bases; unmatched junction nucleotides: 3. Germline loops: CDR1 GTSNPN, CDR2 SVGIG (reference sequence). This CDR3 contains 13 residues.

This clonotype turned up a few times. The chain recombines TRBV7-2 with TRBJ1-1; weak D call: TRBD1 (6 bases). V lost 5 bases, J lost 1 base, and 20 bases lay in between. This CDR3 is built from 17 residues. Germline CDR1 SGHTA, CDR2 FQGNSA. The chain's CDR3 is CASSPRMRQVANTEAFF. The CDR3 DNA reads TGTGCCAGCAGCCCTAGGATGCGACAGGTGGCGAACACTGAAGCTTTCTTT.

This clonotype was seen ten or more times. The DNA of the CDR3 is TGCAGTGCTATCTCAGGAAACTATGGCTACACCTTC. This encodes CSAISGNYGYTF. The V call is TRBV20-1, the J call TRBJ1-2; no firm D call. The germline CDR1 and CDR2 sequences are DFQATT and SNEGSKA (reference sequence). CDR3 length: 12 amino acids. V was cut by 4 bases and J by 2 bases, with 8 bases left in between.

At least ten counts were recorded for this clonotype. This rearrangement joins TRBV7-2 to TRBJ2-1; D is unresolved. Trimming cost V 2 bases and J 4 bases, with 15 bases left between them. This CDR3 comprises 16 residues. CDR1 and CDR2 from the germline V gene are SGHTA and FQGNSA. The CDR3, as DNA: TGTGCCAGCAGCTTATTGGGCCTAACGACTTACAATGAGCAGTTCTTC. This encodes CASSLLGLTTYNEQFF.

This clonotype was picked up many times. The CDR3 bases are TGTGCCATCAGTGCGGCCAACGTCCTGACTTTC. Protein: CAISAANVLTF. This chain uses TRBV10-3 with TRBJ2-6; D call uncertain. The V and J ends lost 4 bases and 6 bases respectively, with 1 base between them. This CDR3 region has 11 residues. From germline, CDR1 is ENHRY and CDR2 SYGVKD.